This is a list of T cell receptor beta chains from one sample in a study of response to subunit inactivated influenza vaccine. TCRdb reprocessed the RT-PCR reads with MiXCR, giving one entry per CDR3 protein. Among more than 250,000 distinct CDR3 sequences, 21% were seen once, and the ten largest hold around 9.6%. This sample comprised PBMCs from blood, obtained 21 months after vaccination. These receptor sequences come from a man aged 45-69 years who received an inactivated influenza vaccine. CDR3s include the opening cysteine and the closing phenylalanine or tryptophan. The order of the fields is V gene, J gene, CDR3 protein.

V gene: TRBV29-1
J gene: TRBJ2-5
CDR3 protein: CSVGSSGGEETQYF

V gene: TRBV6-1
J gene: TRBJ2-5
CDR3 protein: CASIPSSTETQYF

V gene: TRBV6-5
J gene: TRBJ2-3
CDR3 protein: CASSWDRGRADTQYF

V gene: TRBV25-1
J gene: TRBJ1-1
CDR3 protein: CASSESPLDKAFF

V gene: TRBV4-2
J gene: TRBJ1-1
CDR3 protein: CASRRQGAGTEAFF

V gene: TRBV7-2
J gene: TRBJ2-3
CDR3 protein: CASSLLAGTSTDTQYF

V gene: TRBV7-8
J gene: TRBJ2-2
CDR3 protein: CASSLEALASANTGELFF

V gene: TRBV20-1
J gene: TRBJ1-2
CDR3 protein: CSARGPTKSNYGYTF

V gene: TRBV5-1
J gene: TRBJ1-1
CDR3 protein: CASSPGTGASEAFF

V gene: TRBV3-1
J gene: TRBJ1-2
CDR3 protein: CASSQGTAFGYGYTF

V gene: TRBV6-2/TRBV6-3
J gene: TRBJ2-4
CDR3 protein: CASSRPGQGFTKNIQYF

V gene: TRBV10-3
J gene: TRBJ2-1
CDR3 protein: CAIRGVRSGNEQFF

V gene: TRBV28
J gene: TRBJ2-6
CDR3 protein: CASSSWTGMNGANVLTF

V gene: TRBV12-3/TRBV12-4
J gene: TRBJ2-1
CDR3 protein: CASSQLTSYNEQFF

V gene: TRBV28
J gene: TRBJ2-5
CDR3 protein: CASSLPPQAGWETQYF

V gene: TRBV15
J gene: TRBJ2-1
CDR3 protein: CATSGWTSHNEQFF

V gene: TRBV21-1
J gene: TRBJ2-2
CDR3 protein: CASRQGGTVNTGELFF

V gene: TRBV27
J gene: TRBJ2-2
CDR3 protein: CASSPEISGELFF

V gene: TRBV24-1
J gene: TRBJ2-1
CDR3 protein: CATSDGLQDRGTYNEQFF

V gene: TRBV12-3/TRBV12-4
J gene: TRBJ2-3
CDR3 protein: CASSFPLDTQYF

V gene: TRBV20-1
J gene: TRBJ1-5
CDR3 protein: CSVTTGGRDQPQHF

V gene: TRBV6-4
J gene: TRBJ2-2
CDR3 protein: CASSAGTGNPGELFF

V gene: TRBV12-3/TRBV12-4
J gene: TRBJ1-5
CDR3 protein: CASSLRPRTGNQPQHF

V gene: TRBV9
J gene: TRBJ1-5
CDR3 protein: CASSVDPSNQPQHF

V gene: TRBV19
J gene: TRBJ1-1
CDR3 protein: CASSIGRLNTEAFF

V gene: TRBV4-3
J gene: TRBJ2-3
CDR3 protein: CASSQIAGITDTQYF

V gene: TRBV19
J gene: TRBJ1-1
CDR3 protein: CASRPVDLNTEAFF

V gene: TRBV28
J gene: TRBJ2-7
CDR3 protein: CASSLSPGSAYEQYF